This entry concerns a single T cell receptor (beta chain). These data are taken from a study of blood T cell repertoires in COVID-19. The wider study: Italy, Spain and the United States were the sources of the convalescent and acute COVID-19 samples. From T cells, B-cell-depleted T cells, or PBMCs came the material, which was cDNA or gDNA.

CDR3 size: 15 residues. After removal of 0 bases from V and 2 bases from J, the junction contained 3 bases not matched to a gene. The germline CDR1 and CDR2 sequences are MNHEY and SVGAGI. As originally analysed: Estimation of nucleated cell counts relied on the amplification of reference gene primers. This table comes from immunoSEQ multiplex PCR, and its TCRdb copy is limited to in-frame clones, with some not included. V and J calls and clone size are those listed in that table; D and trimming were worked out from the DNA. The repertoire holds about 73,000 clones, with around 80% as singletons. This clonotype was obtained from a man aged 45-65 years with active COVID-19. What was sequenced was peripheral blood. This sequence joins TRBV6-5 and TRBJ2-7, with TRBD2 matching 8 bases. Here the CDR3 reads CASSYSRRGAYEQYF. CDR3 bases: TGTGCCAGCAGTTACTCGAGGCGGGGGGCCTACGAGCAGTACTTC.